The 4 T cell receptor beta chains below come from one sample, sequenced in a study of T cell changes during pregnancy in multiple sclerosis. Sequencing used immunoSEQ multiplex PCR; TCRdb keeps in-frame clones, though not all of them. The sample includes tens of thousands of clones, about 94% of them seen just once. Sequenced here: peripheral blood, sampled in the third trimester of pregnancy. These receptors originate from a female donor with multiple sclerosis, enrolled in a pregnancy study.

The chain couples TRBV7-9 to TRBJ2-7; D is perhaps TRBD1 (6 bases). The CDR3 is 14 residues long. Germline V lookup: CDR1 SEHNR, CDR2 FQNEAQ (reference sequence). The ends were cut back, 5 bases at V and 3 bases at J, with 14 bases in the middle. The chain's CDR3 is CASSLQGRGYEQYF. CDR3 bases: TGTGCCAGCAGCCTACAGGGCCGGGGCTACGAGCAGTACTTC.

This chain connects TRBV19 to TRBJ2-3, with TRBD1 identical over 8 bases. The CDR3 is 14 amino acids. CDR1 is LNHDA and CDR2 is SQIVND in the germline V gene (reference sequence). Germline trimming cut 5 bases from V and 2 bases from J; bases unmatched to any gene: 3. The DNA of the CDR3 is TGTGCCAGTAGTGTGGACAGGGTCACAGATACGCAGTATTTT. This encodes CASSVDRVTDTQYF.

The V gene is TRBV5-5, the J gene TRBJ1-2; D is unresolved. The V gene lost 1 base and the J gene lost 1 base, with 5 bases spanning the gap. The CDR3 runs 13 residues. Germline V gene data show CDR1 as SGHKS and CDR2 as YYEKEE (reference sequence). The CDR3 DNA reads TGTGCCAGCAGCTTGAACAGTAACTATGGCTACACCTTC. Its protein is CASSLNSNYGYTF.

CDR3 nucleotides: TGCGCCAGCAGCCTGTCGTCCGGGACAGGGCACCCGAACACTGAAGCTTTCTTT. Protein sequence: CASSLSSGTGHPNTEAFF. The J gene is TRBJ1-1, the V gene TRBV4-1, with 9 bases matching TRBD1. CDR3 length equals 18 residues. In germline, CDR1 is MGHRA, CDR2 YSYEKL. V shed 4 bases and J 1 base; nucleotides not matched to a gene: 13.